These 27 T cell receptor beta chains came from one sample sequenced in a study of beta chain features in type 1 diabetes. The study, taken as a whole, reports: Type 1 diabetes patients had moderately but significantly shorter TCRB CDR3s in all four CD4+ subsets.

cDNA synthesis used the whole RNA isolate, giving expressed TCRB sequences. Only in-frame clones appear in the TCRdb table, and some are missing; sequencing was by immunoSEQ multiplex PCR. The sample has about 160,000 clones; approximately 8.1% are singletons. No cognate antigen is known for these TCRs. What was sequenced was central memory CD4+ T cells from blood. The receptor source for this set is a man aged 18 to 29 with type 1 diabetes.

The rearrangement links TRBV27 to TRBJ2-5; the D gene is possibly TRBD1 (5 bases). Germline V CDR1 and CDR2: MNHEY, SMNVEV (reference sequence). Trimming removed 5 bases at V and 5 bases at J, with 9 bases between. This CDR3 contains 12 residues. The CDR3 sequence is CASSGAGETQYF. The CDR3 DNA reads TGTGCCAGCAGTGGGGCTGGGGAGACCCAGTACTTC.

This sequence joins TRBV10-2 and TRBJ2-7, with D perhaps matching TRBD1 (5 bases). Germline V gene data show CDR1 as WSHSY and CDR2 as SAAADI. V lost 3 bases, J lost 6 bases, and 12 bases lay in between. The CDR3 is 13 residues long. CDR3 nucleotides: TGCGCCAGCAGTGATAGCAGGGCTGGCGAGCAGTACTTC. Encoded protein: CASSDSRAGEQYF.

The table lists this clone with many counts. This rearrangement joins TRBV28 to TRBJ2-3; 9 nucleotides align to TRBD2. J was trimmed by 3 bases and V by 7 bases; bases with no gene match: 11. The CDR3 covers 16 residues. Germline assignment: CDR1 MDHEN and CDR2 SYDVKM. For the CDR3, the DNA is TGTGCCAGCAACGAAGCGGGAGGCTATTGGACAGATACGCAGTATTTT. Translated, it gives CASNEAGGYWTDTQYF.

A few counts support this clone. This sequence joins TRBV2 and TRBJ1-5; TRBD1 matches 7 bases. Per the germline V gene, CDR1 is SNHLY and CDR2 is FYNNEI. The CDR3 totals 14 residues. V shed 7 bases, J shed 3 bases, and the junction held 6 bases outside the gene matches. Written as DNA, the CDR3 is TGTGCCAGCAATGATGACAGGGCCAATCAGCCCCAGCATTTT. Its protein product is CASNDDRANQPQHF.

The gene calls are TRBV6-6 and TRBJ1-5, with a tentative D call TRBD1 (6 bases). CDR1 and CDR2 (germline): MNHNY, SVGAGI (reference sequence). Trimming cost V 5 bases and J 2 bases, with 10 bases left between them. The CDR3 loop spans 14 amino acids. Here the CDR3 reads CASSPRTGNQPQHF. In nucleotides, the CDR3 is TGTGCCAGCAGTCCTAGGACAGGCAATCAGCCCCAGCATTTT.

This clone has at least ten counts. J is TRBJ2-6 and V is TRBV7-8; D is ambiguous. CDR1 is SGHVS and CDR2 is FQNEAQ in the germline V gene. The CDR3 is 12 amino acids. With 5 bases removed from V and 7 bases from J, the gap between germline ends came to 6 bases. CDR3 amino acids: CASSTRANVLTF. In nucleotides, the CDR3 is TGTGCCAGCAGCACTCGAGCCAACGTCCTGACTTTC.

The rearrangement links TRBV28 to TRBJ2-2, with TRBD1 identical over 9 bases. J gave up 5 bases and V 1 base, and 5 bases lay outside the gene matches. The CDR3 consists of 16 residues. Germline CDR1 MDHEN, CDR2 SYDVKM. CDR3 DNA: TGTGCCAGCAGTTTATTGGGACAGGGTTTAACCGGGGAGCTGTTTTTT. The encoded protein is CASSLLGQGLTGELFF.

The table lists this clone with a few counts. The chain uses TRBV9 and TRBJ1-2; possibly TRBD1 for D (5 bases). The V gene's germline CDR1 is SGDLS and CDR2 YYNGEE. Deletions cut 0 bases from V and 4 bases from J, with 13 bases between. The CDR3 is 15 amino acids. DNA for the CDR3: TGTGCCAGCAGCGTAGTAACAGGAGAAAGCTATGGCTACACCTTC. Amino acids: CASSVVTGESYGYTF.

This chain joins TRBV18 and TRBJ2-5, with a weak D call TRBD1 (5 bases). This CDR3 is built from 13 residues. V was trimmed by 0 bases and J by 3 bases, leaving 5 bases between them. Germline V CDR1 and CDR2: KGHSH, LQKENI. CDR3 loop: CASSPPGEETQYF. The CDR3 DNA reads as TGTGCCAGCTCACCACCAGGGGAAGAGACCCAGTACTTC.

Note on this clone: The sample contains more than one DNA sequence encoding this CDR3. The chain couples TRBV9 to TRBJ1-2; TRBD1 agrees at 8 bases. The CDR3 is made up of 14 amino acids. In germline, CDR1 is SGDLS, CDR2 YYNGEE. The ends lost 4 bases at V and 3 bases at J; junction bases unmatched: 5. The CDR3 is CASSPSTGDYGYTF. DNA of the CDR3: TGTGCCAGCAGCCCATCGACAGGGGACTATGGCTACACCTTC. The complete variable domain, with remaining parts taken from reference TRBV9 and TRBJ1-2, reads DSGVTQTPKHLITATGQRVTLRCSPRSGDLSVYWYQQSLDQGLQFLIQYYNGEERAKGNILERFSAQQFPDLHSELNLSSLELGDSALYFCASSPSTGDYGYTFGSGTRLTVV.

V usage is TRBV6-1 and J usage is TRBJ2-1; TRBD2 might be the D (6 bases). The V and J ends lost 0 bases and 5 bases respectively, with 11 bases between them. This CDR3 is built from 15 residues. The germline gives CDR1 MNHNS, CDR2 SASEGT. The CDR3 protein is CASSEAAGWDNEQFF. In nucleotides, the CDR3 is TGTGCCAGCAGTGAAGCGGCGGGGTGGGACAATGAGCAGTTCTTC.

This sequence joins TRBV5-4 and TRBJ1-6; no reliable D call. The CDR3 spans 12 residues. Germline CDR1 reads SGHNT; CDR2 reads YYREEE (reference sequence). Trimming removed 0 bases from V and 10 bases from J, with 5 bases in between. Here the CDR3 DNA reads TGTGCCAGCAGCTTGGACAGCTCACCCCTCCACTTT. This sequence encodes CASSLDSSPLHF.

V usage is TRBV18 and J usage is TRBJ2-5; 10 nucleotides align to TRBD1. The ends lost 3 bases at V and 5 bases at J; junction bases unmatched: 6. CDR3 length: 15 residues. CDR1 and CDR2 (germline): KGHSH, LQKENI. The chain's CDR3 is CASSPVTGGRETQYF. Written as DNA, the CDR3 is TGTGCCAGCTCACCGGTGACAGGGGGCCGGGAGACCCAGTACTTC.

This clone came up many times. The chain couples TRBV2 to TRBJ2-1; 8 positions agree with TRBD2. The CDR3 runs to 16 residues. V was pared by 8 bases and J by 4 bases, with 13 bases of the junction left unmatched. CDR1 and CDR2 (germline): SNHLY, FYNNEI. CDR3 residues: CASLPRAGALYNEQFF. The CDR3, as DNA: TGTGCCAGCCTTCCACGAGCGGGGGCCTTATACAATGAGCAGTTCTTC.

This clone occurred a few times. V and J are TRBV28 and TRBJ2-5; TRBD2 matches 10 bases. The end of the DNA fits TRBJ2-7 better, so the J call may be wrong. Germline V lookup: CDR1 MDHEN, CDR2 SYDVKM. The CDR3 totals 14 residues. The CDR3 nucleotides read TGTGCCAGCAGTTCAGCGGGAGGGGAATCCGAGCAGTACTTC. Amino acids: CASSSAGGESEQYF.

The rearrangement links TRBV6-5 to TRBJ2-7; 12 bases line up with TRBD2. V shed 5 bases and J 0 bases; nucleotides not matched to a gene: 2. Germline assignment: CDR1 MNHEY and CDR2 SVGAGI. This CDR3 comprises 15 residues. The CDR3 sequence is CASSRTSGTSYEQYF. The CDR3 DNA is TGTGCCAGCAGTCGGACTAGCGGGACCTCCTACGAGCAGTACTTC.

A few counts support this clone. J is TRBJ1-1 and V is TRBV7-8; 7 nucleotides agree with TRBD1. Germline V CDR1 and CDR2: SGHVS, FQNEAQ. This CDR3 contains 11 residues. After removal of 5 bases from V and 7 bases from J, the junction contained 1 base not matched to a gene. The CDR3 loop reads CASSNRGEAFF. In DNA form, the CDR3 reads TGTGCCAGCAGCAACAGGGGTGAAGCTTTCTTT. The full variable domain, completed using reference TRBV7-8 and TRBJ1-1, is GAGVSQSPRYKVAKRGQDVALRCDPISGHVSLFWYQQALGQGPEFLTYFQNEAQLDKSGLPSDRFFAERPEGSVSTLKIQRTQQEDSAVYLCASSNRGEAFFGQGTRLTVV.

The table lists this clone with a few counts. The J gene is TRBJ2-3, the V gene TRBV15; 13 bases fit TRBD2. Per germline, CDR1 LNHNV and CDR2 YYDKDF (reference sequence). There are 18 residues in the CDR3. With V trimmed by 3 bases and J by 4 bases, 10 bases remained unmatched. This CDR3 reads CATSRDSGTSGIADTQYF. The CDR3 DNA follows: TGTGCCACCAGCAGGGATTCCGGGACTAGCGGGATTGCAGATACGCAGTATTTT.

The V gene is TRBV27, the J gene TRBJ2-7; 9 bases align to TRBD1. Germline CDR1 reads MNHEY; CDR2 reads SMNVEV (reference sequence). Trimming at V came to 4 bases and at J to 7 bases, leaving 5 bases not matched to a gene. The CDR3 spans 13 residues. CDR3 sequence (DNA): TGTGCCAGCAGTTCCCGGACAGGGGTTGAGCAGTACTTC. Amino acid sequence: CASSSRTGVEQYF.

This clone was counted at least ten times. The rearrangement joins TRBV7-2 to TRBJ2-4; D not certain. The germline CDR1 and CDR2 sequences are SGHTA and FQGNSA. The CDR3 spans 14 residues. Trimming pared 0 bases from V and 9 bases from J, leaving 12 bases between. The CDR3 coding sequence is TGTGCCAGCAGCTTAGCTTTACGTAACGGCATTCAGTACTTC. Translated, it gives CASSLALRNGIQYF.

This chain uses TRBV30 with TRBJ1-1; the D is unclear. V was clipped by 0 bases and J by 6 bases, with 11 bases between them. Germline V gene data show CDR1 as GTSNPN and CDR2 as SVGIG (reference sequence). The CDR3 spans 13 residues. The CDR3 bases are TGTGCCTGGAGTGTACAGATCGGATCTGAAGCTTTCTTT. It is translated as CAWSVQIGSEAFF.

This clone was seen a few times. The V gene is TRBV7-9, the J gene TRBJ2-7; D is unresolved. The CDR3 sequence is 12 residues long. Germline CDR1 is SEHNR and CDR2 is FQNEAQ (reference sequence). Trimming cost V 5 bases and J 6 bases, with 11 bases left between them. The CDR3 DNA reads as TGTGCCAGCAGCCCCTCGGTTGGCGAGCAGTACTTC. This encodes CASSPSVGEQYF. Based on the CDR3 plus reference TRBV7-9 and TRBJ2-7, the full variable domain is DTGVSQNPRHKITKRGQNVTFRCDPISEHNRLYWYRQTLGQGPEFLTYFQNEAQLEKSRLLSDRFSAERPKGSFSTLEIQRTEQGDSAMYLCASSPSVGEQYFGPGTRLTVT.

This clone has just a few counts. The chain is built from TRBV7-2 and TRBJ1-5; no clear D. V gave up 5 bases and J gave up 0 bases, with 8 bases separating them. CDR3 length: 14 amino acids. The V gene's germline CDR1 is SGHTA and CDR2 FQGNSA. CDR3: CASSPYYSNQPQHF. CDR3 in DNA: TGTGCCAGCAGCCCCTATTATAGCAATCAGCCCCAGCATTTT. The whole variable domain, remainder taken from reference TRBV7-2 and TRBJ1-5, is GAGVSQSPSNKVTEKGKDVELRCDPISGHTALYWYRQSLGQGLEFLIYFQGNSAPDKSGLPSDRFSAERTGGSVSTLTIQRTQQEDSAVYLCASSPYYSNQPQHFGDGTRLSIL.

This clone occurred a few times. V gene TRBV6-5 combines with J gene TRBJ2-3, with TRBD1 matching 7 bases. The CDR3 extends over 16 amino acids. CDR1 and CDR2 from the germline V gene are MNHEY and SVGAGI. J was trimmed by 0 bases and V by 6 bases; bases with no gene match: 9. CDR3 protein: CASRYGTAPSTDTQYF. The CDR3 DNA follows: TGTGCCAGCAGATACGGGACAGCTCCCAGCACAGATACGCAGTATTTT.

V usage is TRBV5-1 and J usage is TRBJ2-5; no reliable D call. Germline CDR1 and CDR2: SGHRS and YFSETQ. The CDR3 runs 14 residues. Trimming took 3 bases from V and 7 from J, leaving 16 bases between them. The CDR3 reads CASSSTVPSGTQYF. The CDR3, as DNA: TGCGCCAGCAGCTCTACGGTACCCTCAGGGACCCAGTACTTC.

A few counts support this clone. This same CDR3 is encoded by further DNA sequences in the sample. V is TRBV14 and J is TRBJ1-5, with D hard to call. CDR1 SGHDN and CDR2 FVKESK come from the germline V gene. The CDR3 contains 13 residues. V was pared by 0 bases and J by 6 bases, with 6 bases between. CDR3 in amino acids: CASSQDLGQPQHF. CDR3 DNA: TGTGCCAGCAGCCAAGACCTCGGTCAGCCCCAGCATTTT.

J is TRBJ1-4 and V is TRBV11-1; 8 bases align to TRBD1. The germline gives CDR1 SGHAT, CDR2 FQDESV (reference sequence). The V segment lost 5 bases and the J segment 0 bases; nucleotides outside the gene matches: 2. The CDR3 totals 15 residues. The CDR3 sequence is CASSRQGSTNEKLFF. As DNA, the CDR3 is TGTGCCAGCAGCCGACAGGGGTCAACTAATGAAAAACTGTTTTTT.